The rows below give T cell receptor beta chains drawn from one sample of a study of post-analysis software for immune sequencing data. TCRdb called the PCR reads again in MiXCR, with one record for every CDR3 protein. The profile covers roughly 800,000 distinct CDR3 sequences, with roughly 27% appearing a single time and about 0.5% taken by the ten largest. Sequencing was performed on blood. Source of these receptors: a girl between 10 and 17 years old with multiple sclerosis. CDR3s include the opening cysteine and the closing phenylalanine or tryptophan. The D gene is left open where the match is weak. Some rows have no size entry. The others give once, few or many, or a class for an expanded clone.

>TRBJ2-5|NA|TRBV7-2|many
TGTGCCAGCAGCTTCAGCATACAAGAGACCCAGTACTTC
CASSFSIQETQYF
>TRBJ2-3|TRBD2|TRBV2|NA
TGTGCCAGCAGTGGCTTTGAGGGAGGGCCAGAAACAGATACGCAGTATTTT
CASSGFEGGPETDTQYF
>TRBJ2-7|NA|TRBV5-1|few
TGCGCCAGCAGCTTGGTTCTCTTTTCCTACGAGCAGTACTTC
CASSLVLFSYEQYF
>TRBJ1-1|NA|TRBV5-4|NA
TGTGCCAGCAGCACGGGGAACGGGAGCACTGAAGCTTTCTTT
CASSTGNGSTEAFF
>TRBJ2-7|TRBD1|TRBV6-1|NA
TGTGCCAGCAGATGGGACAGGGAAGGGAACGAGCAGTACTTC
CASRWDREGNEQYF
>TRBJ1-2|TRBD1|TRBV5-1|few
TGCGCCAGCAGCGGGACCTCAGGACAGGGGAGCGGCTACACCTTC
CASSGTSGQGSGYTF
>TRBJ2-5|TRBD2|TRBV6-5|few
TGTGCCAGCAGTTTACTAGCGGGAGTATGGGAGACCCAGTACTTC
CASSLLAGVWETQYF
>TRBJ1-5|NA|TRBV7-2|NA
TGTGCCAGCAGCTTAGGCGGGTGGAATCAGCCCCAGCATTTT
CASSLGGWNQPQHF
>TRBJ1-5|NA|TRBV7-8|NA
TGTGCCAGCAGCTTAGCTGGGCGCAATCAGCCCCGGCATTTT
CASSLAGRNQPRHF
>TRBJ1-1|TRBD1|TRBV27|few
TGTGCCAGCAGTTTACAAAGACGTGACAGGGGAGGCACTGAAGCTTTCTTT
CASSLQRRDRGGTEAFF
>TRBJ2-7|NA|TRBV7-2|few
TGTGCCAGCAGCATCAGGGTCGGTCTGGGCCACGAGCAGTACTTC
CASSIRVGLGHEQYF
>TRBJ1-4|NA|TRBV2|NA
TGTGCCAGCAGCAAGGTCGTGAGCCGAACAAATGAAAAACTGTTTTTT
CASSKVVSRTNEKLFF
>TRBJ2-3|TRBD2|TRBV5-1|NA
TGCGCCAGCAGCTTAAGGCCTAGCGGGACCCCGCAGTATTTT
CASSLRPSGTPQYF
>TRBJ2-3|TRBD1|TRBV29-1|NA
TGCAGCGTTGAAGGGCGACAGGGGACAGATACGCAGTATTTT
CSVEGRQGTDTQYF
>TRBJ1-2|NA|TRBV6-5|few
TGTGCCAGCAGTTACCTCGGGGAAGGGCCGGGCTATGGCTACACCTTC
CASSYLGEGPGYGYTF
>TRBJ2-5|NA|TRBV20-1|NA
TGCAGTGCCCTTGGTAGCGAAGATCAAGAGACCCAGTACTTC
CSALGSEDQETQYF
>TRBJ2-5|NA|TRBV7-8|many
TGTGCCAGCAGCTTATCGGGGAGCCAAGAGACCCAGTACTTC
CASSLSGSQETQYF
>TRBJ2-7|TRBD1|TRBV7-2|few
TGTGCCAGCAGCCCACCGACAGGGGTCTTGAGCGAGCAGTACTTC
CASSPPTGVLSEQYF
>TRBJ2-4|NA|TRBV28|few
TGTGCCAGCAGTCTTTCCCCGCCGAACATTCAGTACTTC
CASSLSPPNIQYF
>TRBJ2-3|NA|TRBV6-5|few
TGTGCCAGCAGTTACTCTTGGGGCAGGGAGGCAGATACGCAGTATTTT
CASSYSWGREADTQYF
>TRBJ2-7|NA|TRBV20-1|few
TGCAGTGCTAGAGTTGAAGGGGGGCTTTTCGAGCAGTACTTC
CSARVEGGLFEQYF
>TRBJ2-1|TRBD2|TRBV5-1|few
TGCGCCAGCACGGGAGGCGGGACGGGGACTAGCTTCTACAATGAGCAGTTCTTC
CASTGGGTGTSFYNEQFF
>TRBJ2-1|TRBD2|TRBV6-5|few
TGTGCCAGCAGAAAGATAGCGGGAGGGAGCAATGAGCAGTTCTTC
CASRKIAGGSNEQFF
>TRBJ2-1|NA|TRBV2|few
TGTGCCAGCATGGAGGGTCCCGTGGGGGAGCAGTTCTTC
CASMEGPVGEQFF
>TRBJ2-2|NA|TRBV4-1|NA
TGCGCCAGCAGCCAAGATGGAGGCGTCTCGAACACCGGGGAGCTGTTTTTT
CASSQDGGVSNTGELFF
>TRBJ2-1|TRBD2|TRBV7-2|few
TGTGCCAGCAGCCCCCGACTAGCGGGAGGTGATGAGCAGTTCTTC
CASSPRLAGGDEQFF
>TRBJ1-4|NA|TRBV15|few
TGTGCCACCAGCAGAGATCAGGCTGGGGGTGAAAAACTGTTTTTT
CATSRDQAGGEKLFF
>TRBJ1-5|TRBD1|TRBV11-2|many
TGTGCCAGCAGTTTGGACAGGGGAAATCAGCCCCAGCATTTT
CASSLDRGNQPQHF
>TRBJ2-5|NA|TRBV7-9|few
TGTGCCAGCAGCTTATTCACGCATCCAGGGGAGACCCAGTACTTC
CASSLFTHPGETQYF
>TRBJ2-5|NA|TRBV12-3/TRBV12-4|few
TGTGCCAGCAGTGGCCGGGACTGGAAAGAGACCCAGTACTTC
CASSGRDWKETQYF
>TRBJ2-3|NA|TRBV5-1|NA
TGCGCCAGCAGCCCAAGGCGGTGGCAGGCACGGGATACGCAGTATTTT
CASSPRRWQARDTQYF
>TRBJ2-1|TRBD2|TRBV28|few
TGTGCCATCGGAAGCGGGAGGAGGGCTTATGAGCAGTTCTTC
CAIGSGRRAYEQFF
>TRBJ2-5|NA|TRBV28|NA
TGTGCCAGCATGCCGACAGGCTGGGTCGAAGAGACCCAGTACTTC
CASMPTGWVEETQYF
>TRBJ2-1|TRBD2|TRBV20-1|NA
TGCAGTGCTAGACGTGGACTAGCGGGAGGGAATGAGCAGTTCTTC
CSARRGLAGGNEQFF
>TRBJ2-3|NA|TRBV29-1|many
TGCAGCCACTGGAGGGGTTCCACAGATACGCAGTATTTT
CSHWRGSTDTQYF
>TRBJ1-4|NA|TRBV7-2|few
TGTGCCAGCAGCTTCGGGACGGCGACAACTAATGAAAAACTGTTTTTT
CASSFGTATTNEKLFF
>TRBJ2-7|NA|TRBV20-1|NA
TGCAGTGCTAGAGGGCTAGACTCCTACAATGAGCAGTACTTC
CSARGLDSYNEQYF
>TRBJ2-1|NA|TRBV5-1|few
TGCGCCAGCAGCTTGGCCTTGGACACGTACAATGAGCAGTTCTTC
CASSLALDTYNEQFF
>TRBJ2-5|NA|TRBV29-1|NA
TGCAGCGTTGAAGATTACGGACAAGAGACCCAGTACTTC
CSVEDYGQETQYF
>TRBJ2-5|NA|TRBV28|NA
TGTGCCTGCAGTTCTAGTCAGATTCAAGAGACCCAGTACTTC
CACSSSQIQETQYF
>TRBJ2-7|NA|TRBV7-2|few
TGTGCCAGCAGCTTTCTTTTTTCCGGCGAGCAGTACTTC
CASSFLFSGEQYF